Listed here are 28 T cell receptor beta chains from one sample, sequenced in a study of breast tumors, draining lymph nodes, adjacent tissues. Using its own MiXCR run on the multiplex PCR reads, TCRdb lists one record per CDR3 protein. Found here are around 140,000 distinct CDR3 sequences, about 30% of them singletons; the top ten hold about 2.5%. Axillary draining lymph nodes of breast cancer patients supplied the node samples. What was sequenced was axillary lymph node tissue. These receptors came from a female donor with breast cancer. Some clones in this sample may be carry-over from other donors' samples.

This clonotype was picked up many times. The V gene is TRBV10-2, the J gene TRBJ2-2, with TRBD2 identical over 11 bases. This CDR3 is built from 15 residues. The germline gives CDR1 WSHSY, CDR2 SAAADI. V was clipped by 6 bases and J by 6 bases; unmatched bases: 6. The CDR3 is CASRIAGGPAGELFF. The CDR3 coding sequence is TGCGCCAGCAGAATAGCGGGGGGGCCGGCCGGGGAGCTGTTTTTT.

The chain has TRBV6-6 and TRBJ2-7, with D perhaps matching TRBD1 or TRBD2 (6 bases each). The germline V gene encodes CDR1 MNHNY and CDR2 SVGAGI (reference sequence). This CDR3 is 14 amino acids long. Trimming removed 8 bases at V and 5 bases at J, with 19 bases between. The CDR3: CASRWEAGADEQYF. The CDR3 DNA is TGTGCCAGCCGATGGGAGGCAGGGGCCGACGAGCAGTACTTC.

This clonotype showed up many times. The chain couples TRBV12-3 or TRBV12-4 to TRBJ1-2; no reliable D call. The CDR3 loop spans 15 amino acids. Trimming removed 5 bases at V and 0 bases at J, with 13 bases between. CDR3 region: CASSLVGLPNYGYTF. The CDR3 coding sequence is TGTGCCAGCAGTCTCGTAGGACTACCTAACTATGGCTACACCTTC.

The chain is built from TRBV19 and TRBJ2-3; 8 nucleotides match TRBD1. Germline V CDR1 and CDR2: LNHDA, SQIVND (reference sequence). V lost 10 bases to trimming and J lost 4 bases; unmatched junction nucleotides: 7. This CDR3 contains 13 residues. CDR3 region: CATLRQGSDTQYF. The CDR3 DNA follows: TGTGCCACCCTTAGACAGGGGTCAGATACGCAGTATTTT.

This clonotype was detected ten times or more. The chain is built from TRBV7-2 and TRBJ1-5; 7 bases match TRBD1. The germline gives CDR1 SGHTA, CDR2 FQGNSA. V dropped 1 base and J dropped 6; count of bases not matched to a gene: 6. This CDR3 region has 15 residues. CDR3 nucleotides: TGTGCCAGCAGCTTAGTGTCACAGGGGATTCAGCCCCAGCATTTT. Translation gives CASSLVSQGIQPQHF.

For this clonotype: The CDR3 carries no conserved terminal phenylalanine or tryptophan, so it likely arises from a read error. The chain combines TRBV14 with TRBJ2-2; weak D call: TRBD1 (5 bases). V was clipped by 4 bases and J by 6 bases, with 9 bases between them. The CDR3 runs 13 residues. Germline-derived CDR1 and CDR2 are SGHDN and FVKESK. The CDR3 nucleotides read TGTGCCAGCAGCCGGGGCACCGCCGGGGAGCTGTTTTCT. Encoded protein: CASSRGTAGELFS.

This clonotype has ten or more counts. This rearrangement joins TRBV6-2 or TRBV6-3 to TRBJ2-3; D is undetermined. The V gene's germline CDR1 is MNHEY and CDR2 SVGEGT. Trimming shortened V by 8 bases and J by 5 bases, and 17 bases separated the two germline ends. This CDR3 has 14 amino acids. DNA for the CDR3: TGTGCCAGCCGTGGAAAGAGAGCAGGAGATACGCAGTATTTT. This encodes CASRGKRAGDTQYF.

The V gene is TRBV7-6, the J gene TRBJ2-5; 10 bases are a match to TRBD2. The V gene end was trimmed by 2 bases and the J gene end by 4 bases; junction bases not matched to a gene: 4. Per germline, CDR1 SGHVS and CDR2 FNYEAQ. The CDR3 consists of 15 residues. The CDR3 coding sequence is TGTGCCAGCAGCTTATTAGCGGGGGGCGGAGAGACCCAGTACTTC. This codes for CASSLLAGGGETQYF.

Comments on this clonotype: A much larger clone lies a single base off, so this may be a read error. The chain recombines TRBV27 with TRBJ2-3; tentatively, D is TRBD1 or TRBD2 (5 bases each). Germline lookup yields CDR1 MNHEY and CDR2 SMNVEV (reference sequence). This CDR3 region has 15 residues. CDR3 loop: CASSSWDGSEDTQCF. CDR3 coding DNA: TGTGCCAGCAGTTCCTGGGACGGAAGCGAGGATACGCAGTGTTTT.

This clonotype was seen repeatedly, ten times or more. The chain is built from TRBV5-1 and TRBJ2-1, with 9 positions matching TRBD1. Germline trimming cut 4 bases from V and 4 bases from J; bases unmatched to any gene: 15. Germline V gene sequence: CDR1 SGHRS, CDR2 YFSETQ. CDR3 size: 18 residues. The CDR3 here is CASSLTGGGGIGYNEQFF. DNA for the CDR3: TGCGCCAGCAGCCTTACAGGGGGCGGCGGGATAGGGTACAATGAGCAGTTCTTC.

This clonotype came up many times. The chain recombines TRBV27 with TRBJ2-2, with a weak D call TRBD1 (6 bases). V was clipped by 8 bases and J by 4 bases, with 14 bases between them. The germline CDR1 and CDR2 sequences are MNHEY and SMNVEV (reference sequence). The CDR3 has 14 amino acids. CDR3 amino acids: CASRGQLGTGELFF. CDR3 in DNA: TGTGCCAGCCGAGGACAGCTAGGCACCGGGGAGCTGTTTTTT.

V is TRBV6-6 and J is TRBJ1-5; D may be TRBD1 (6 bases). The CDR3 is made up of 14 amino acids. Germline V gives CDR1 MNHNY, CDR2 SVGAGI (reference sequence). V shed 6 bases and J shed 2 bases, with 11 bases lying between them. CDR3 DNA: TGTGCCAGCAGGCTACGGACAGGCAATCAGCCCCAGCATTTT. Translated, it gives CASRLRTGNQPQHF.

This clonotype was observed at least ten times. The genes are TRBV5-1 and TRBJ2-3; 7 positions match TRBD1. V was pared by 4 bases and J by 1 base, with 9 bases of the junction left unmatched. This CDR3 contains 16 residues. Germline assignment: CDR1 SGHRS and CDR2 YFSETQ. CDR3 sequence: CASSPYRDSGTDTQYF. CDR3 nucleotide sequence: TGCGCCAGCAGCCCATACCGGGACAGCGGCACAGATACGCAGTATTTT.

The sample holds many counts of this clonotype. The chain uses TRBV5-4 and TRBJ2-3; 14 bases match TRBD2. Per the germline V gene, CDR1 is SGHNT and CDR2 is YYREEE (reference sequence). CDR3 size: 17 residues. Trimming took 0 bases from V and 1 from J; bases not matched to a gene: 1. The CDR3 nucleotides are TGTGCCAGCAGCTTGGGGGGACTAGCGGGGGGCACAGATACGCAGTATTTT. Its protein is CASSLGGLAGGTDTQYF.

This clonotype was observed at least ten times. CDR3 amino acids: CASSYQGRNQPQHF. In DNA form, the CDR3 reads TGCGCCAGCAGCTACCAGGGGCGCAATCAGCCCCAGCATTTT. The rearrangement joins TRBV4-1 to TRBJ1-5; D is perhaps TRBD1 (6 bases). CDR1 is MGHRA, CDR2 YSYEKL, per germline. Trimming took off 5 bases at V and 2 bases at J, with 10 bases between the two ends. This CDR3 contains 14 residues.

CDR3: CASRQGLLYTF. CDR3 nucleotide sequence: TGTGCCAGCAGACAGGGACTACTCTACACCTTC. The rearrangement uses TRBV12-5 and TRBJ1-2; 7 positions match TRBD1. The CDR3 sequence is 11 residues long. Looked up from germline, CDR1 is LGHNT and CDR2 is FRNRAP.

As for this clonotype: At one boundary the junction diverges from the germline segment, which might be a read error. This chain uses TRBV29-1 with TRBJ1-2; D perhaps matches TRBD1 (5 bases). The germline V gene has CDR1 SQVTM and CDR2 ANQGSEA. The CDR3 covers 14 residues. CDR3 protein: CSVVVGQGDYGCTF. In DNA, the CDR3 is TGCAGCGTTGTTGTCGGGCAGGGTGACTATGGCTGCACCTTC.

The genes are TRBV2 and TRBJ2-1; 13 positions agree with TRBD2. Losses at the gene ends were 6 bases for V and 5 bases for J; bases not matched to a gene: 4. CDR1 is SNHLY and CDR2 is FYNNEI in the germline V gene. This CDR3 region has 15 residues. The CDR3: CASSHGLAGDNEQFF. CDR3 DNA sequence: TGTGCCAGCAGCCATGGACTAGCGGGGGACAATGAGCAGTTCTTC.

This clonotype was picked up many times. The chain carries TRBV5-4 and TRBJ1-2; D is ambiguous. This CDR3 spans 13 amino acids. V lost 4 bases and J lost 4, with 11 bases in between. The V gene's germline CDR1 is SGHNT and CDR2 YYREEE (reference sequence). The CDR3 region is CASSADGIYGYTF. Written as DNA, the CDR3 is TGTGCCAGCAGCGCCGACGGAATCTATGGCTACACCTTC.

In this sample, this clonotype turned up many times. The chain joins TRBV7-8 to TRBJ1-6; 7 bases are shared with TRBD1. Germline V gene sequence: CDR1 SGHVS, CDR2 FQNEAQ. V shed 0 bases, J shed 8 bases, and the junction held 10 bases outside the gene matches. The CDR3 has 17 residues. DNA for the CDR3: TGTGCCAGCAGCTTAGCCTCTAGCGACAGGGTTGATTCACCCCTCCACTTT. It translates to CASSLASSDRVDSPLHF.

This clonotype was counted at least ten times. The gene calls are TRBV6-5 and TRBJ1-2; a possible D gene is TRBD1 (5 bases). Trimming took off 6 bases at V and 8 bases at J, with 19 bases between the two ends. The CDR3 covers 14 residues. In germline, CDR1 is MNHEY, CDR2 SVGAGI. DNA of the CDR3: TGTGCCAGCAGGCCCACCGGGACCAGACGAGGCTACACCTTC. This codes for CASRPTGTRRGYTF.

In this sample, this clonotype turned up a few times. A much larger clone differs by one base, so this may be a read error. J is TRBJ2-1 and V is TRBV20-1, with D perhaps TRBD1 (5 bases). Trimming removed 6 bases at V and 2 bases at J, with 20 bases between. In germline, CDR1 is DFQATT, CDR2 SNEGSKA (reference sequence). This CDR3 has 16 residues. The CDR3 loop reads CSARSGSPGAYNEQFF. CDR3 coding DNA: TGCAGTGCCAGGTCAGGGTCCCCCGGCGCCTACAATGAGCAGTTCTTC.

This clonotype was seen repeatedly, ten times or more. V gene TRBV28 combines with J gene TRBJ2-7; TRBD1 agrees at 7 bases. The V segment lost 6 bases and the J segment 3 bases; nucleotides outside the gene matches: 11. This CDR3 spans 15 amino acids. Germline assignment: CDR1 MDHEN and CDR2 SYDVKM. This CDR3 reads CASSKTGATDYEQYF. The CDR3, as DNA: TGTGCCAGCAGCAAAACAGGGGCGACCGACTACGAGCAGTACTTC.

Many counts were recorded for this clonotype. The J gene is TRBJ2-3, the V gene TRBV28; possibly TRBD1 for D (6 bases). Trimming took off 5 bases at V and 3 bases at J, with 15 bases between the two ends. The germline CDR1 and CDR2 sequences are MDHEN and SYDVKM. The CDR3 extends over 15 amino acids. The CDR3 DNA is TGTGCCAGCAGTCCTCAGGCAGGGGCAACAGATACGCAGTATTTT. Translating it yields CASSPQAGATDTQYF.

The chain couples TRBV5-5 to TRBJ2-5; D is possibly TRBD1 or TRBD2 (5 bases each). The length of the CDR3 is 14 residues. CDR1 SGHKS and CDR2 YYEKEE come from the germline V gene (reference sequence). Trimming removed 6 bases at V and 1 base at J, with 13 bases between. CDR3 in amino acids: CASKRGPLQETQYF. The CDR3 region has the DNA TGTGCCAGCAAGAGGGGACCCCTCCAAGAGACCCAGTACTTC.

As to this clonotype: This sequence may be a read error, since a much larger clone differs from it by one base. The rearrangement uses TRBV4-2 and TRBJ2-7; tentatively, D is TRBD1 (5 bases). V gave up 0 bases and J gave up 9 bases, with 24 bases separating them. Germline V lookup: CDR1 LGHNA, CDR2 YNFKEQ. The CDR3 contains 17 residues. CDR3 loop: CASSQDHVGHTSYRQYF. The CDR3 DNA sequence: TGTGCCAGCAGCCAAGATCATGTGGGGCACACGTCGTACAGGCAGTACTTC.

The genes are TRBV7-9 and TRBJ1-1, with 7 positions matching TRBD1. Germline values: CDR1 SEHNR, CDR2 FQNEAQ (reference sequence). Germline trimming cut 8 bases from V and 6 bases from J; bases unmatched to any gene: 6. This CDR3 contains 12 residues. DNA of the CDR3: TGTGCCAGCCGACAGGGATTTGCTGAAGCTTTCTTT. This codes for CASRQGFAEAFF.

There are many counts of this clonotype. The chain combines TRBV5-1 with TRBJ2-2, with TRBD1 as a possible D gene (5 bases). The CDR3 consists of 15 residues. V was shortened by 4 bases and J by 4 bases, with 14 bases between the two germline ends. Per the germline V gene, CDR1 is SGHRS and CDR2 is YFSETQ. The chain's CDR3 is CASSRGQGFTGELFF. The DNA for the CDR3 is TGCGCCAGCAGCAGAGGTCAGGGTTTCACCGGGGAGCTGTTTTTT.